The 11 T cell receptor beta chains below come from one sample, sequenced in a study of blood T cell repertoires in COVID-19. Sequencing used immunoSEQ multiplex PCR; TCRdb keeps in-frame clones, though not all of them. Of some 41,000 clones listed, over 90% are singletons. The sample was peripheral blood. These receptor sequences come from a human donor in a cohort sampled during active COVID-19.

The chain uses TRBV4-1 and TRBJ2-1; TRBD2 is a possible D gene (6 bases). The CDR3 is 16 residues long. V was pared by 6 bases and J by 8 bases, with 23 bases between. Germline loops: CDR1 MGHRA, CDR2 YSYEKL. The CDR3 here is CASSRIWGDASYEQFF. CDR3 nucleotide sequence: TGCGCCAGCAGTCGTATTTGGGGGGACGCCTCGTATGAGCAGTTCTTC.

This sequence joins TRBV18 and TRBJ2-1; D may be TRBD1 (5 bases). The germline CDR1 and CDR2 sequences are KGHSH and LQKENI. The CDR3 spans 13 residues. Trimming cost V 4 bases and J 6 bases, with 10 bases left between them. The CDR3 region is CASSQNQGNEQFF. CDR3 bases: TGTGCCAGCTCACAAAACCAGGGCAATGAGCAGTTCTTC.

The chain uses TRBV14 and TRBJ1-4; 9 nucleotides line up with TRBD1. Trimming took 2 bases from V and 6 from J; bases not matched to a gene: 1. This CDR3 comprises 14 residues. The germline CDR1 and CDR2 sequences are SGHDN and FVKESK. Here the CDR3 DNA reads TGTGCCAGCAGCCAATGGACAGGGGATGAAAAACTGTTTTTT. Encoded protein: CASSQWTGDEKLFF.

The chain couples TRBV10-3 to TRBJ1-3, with no clear D. With 3 bases removed from V and 4 bases from J, the gap between germline ends came to 10 bases. This CDR3 contains 14 residues. Germline assignment: CDR1 ENHRY and CDR2 SYGVKD. The CDR3 here is CAISEPSVGNTIYF. CDR3 DNA sequence: TGTGCCATCAGTGAACCGAGCGTCGGAAACACCATATATTTT.

This chain joins TRBV28 and TRBJ2-3; 9 nucleotides agree with TRBD2. Unmatched junction bases numbered 17, after V lost 5 bases and J lost 5 bases. Germline-derived CDR1 and CDR2 are MDHEN and SYDVKM. The CDR3 has 18 amino acids. The CDR3, as DNA: TGTGCCAGCAGTCCAAATCACGCGGCGGGAGGGCCGGGAGATACGCAGTATTTT. Translated: CASSPNHAAGGPGDTQYF.

This chain links TRBV5-4 with TRBJ2-1; D not resolved. Per germline, CDR1 SGHNT and CDR2 YYREEE (reference sequence). Trimming pared 2 bases from V and 3 bases from J, leaving 12 bases between. This CDR3 has 15 residues. For the CDR3, the DNA is TGTGCCAGCAGCTTTTCGGCAGGCGACTACAATGAGCAGTTCTTC. Its translation: CASSFSAGDYNEQFF.

The chain joins TRBV18 to TRBJ2-2; 8 bases agree with TRBD1. Germline V gene data show CDR1 as KGHSH and CDR2 as LQKENI. V was pared by 3 bases and J by 5 bases, with 11 bases of the junction left unmatched. The CDR3 is 17 amino acids. CDR3 DNA sequence: TGTGCCAGCTCACCTTTGAGAGGACAGGGTGTAACCGGGGAGCTGTTTTTT. This sequence encodes CASSPLRGQGVTGELFF.

This chain uses TRBV6-5 with TRBJ1-2; D unclear. Trimming cost V 0 bases and J 8 bases, with 13 bases left between them. Germline values: CDR1 MNHEY, CDR2 SVGAGI. CDR3 length equals 14 residues. The DNA of the CDR3 is TGTGCCAGCAGTTACTCTGGGGAGGTGGAGGGCTACACCTTC. Translated: CASSYSGEVEGYTF.

J is TRBJ1-3 and V is TRBV9; 8 bases align to TRBD1. V lost 0 bases to trimming and J lost 3 bases; unmatched junction nucleotides: 5. CDR3 length: 16 residues. The germline gives CDR1 SGDLS, CDR2 YYNGEE. Here the CDR3 DNA reads TGTGCCAGCAGCGTAGAGGTCAGGGGGCATGGAAACACCATATATTTT. Amino acid sequence: CASSVEVRGHGNTIYF.

This chain joins TRBV24-1 and TRBJ2-1, with D possibly matching TRBD2 (5 bases). The CDR3 sequence is 13 residues long. The V gene's germline CDR1 is KGHDR and CDR2 SFDVKD. The ends were cut back, 5 bases at V and 7 bases at J, with 11 bases in the middle. CDR3 residues: CATSAPGGNEQFF. CDR3 nucleotide sequence: TGTGCCACCAGTGCGCCCGGAGGAAATGAGCAGTTCTTC.

The V and J genes are TRBV6-5 and TRBJ2-5, with 8 bases fitting TRBD2. The CDR3 extends over 13 amino acids. The V segment lost 7 bases and the J segment 3 bases; nucleotides outside the gene matches: 4. Per the germline V gene, CDR1 is MNHEY and CDR2 is SVGAGI. This CDR3 reads CASTYSGKETQYF. The DNA of the CDR3 is TGTGCCAGCACTTATAGCGGGAAAGAGACCCAGTACTTC.